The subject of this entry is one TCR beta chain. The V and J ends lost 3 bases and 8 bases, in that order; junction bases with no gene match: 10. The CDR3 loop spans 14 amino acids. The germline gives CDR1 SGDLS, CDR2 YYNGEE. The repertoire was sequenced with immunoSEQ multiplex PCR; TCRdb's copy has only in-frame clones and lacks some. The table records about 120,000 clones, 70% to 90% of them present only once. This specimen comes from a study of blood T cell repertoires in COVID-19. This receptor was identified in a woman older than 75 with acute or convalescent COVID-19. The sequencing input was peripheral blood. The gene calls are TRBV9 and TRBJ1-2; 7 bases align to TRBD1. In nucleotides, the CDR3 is TGTGCCAGCAGCGCCCTCGGGACAGAGGAGGGCTACACCTTC. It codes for CASSALGTEEGYTF.